A selection of T cell receptor beta chains follows, all from one sample in a study of shared clonotypes between healthy human individuals. Repertoires were generated with immunoSEQ multiplex PCR, while TCRdb's copy carries only in-frame clones and drops some. Of about a million clones in the sample, 70% to 80% were seen once. The sequenced material came from memory CD4+ T cells sorted from blood. Every receptor here comes from a man aged 18 to 29 in good health. Each CDR3 is given with its conserved first and last residue. The D gene is left open where the match is weak. Size is omitted from some rows. Given values are once, few, many or a class for expanded clones.

D	V	size	J	CDR3	DNA
.	TRBV19	.	TRBJ2-7	CASTPPGKYEQYF	TGTGCCAGTACCCCGCCCGGGAAATACGAGCAGTACTTC
.	TRBV5-1	.	TRBJ2-5	CASSRSQGSVGTQYF	TGCGCCAGCAGCCGTTCACAGGGATCGGTGGGGACCCAGTACTTC
.	TRBV6-5	.	TRBJ2-3	CASNQGGTDTQYF	TGTGCCAGCAATCAGGGAGGCACAGATACGCAGTATTTT
.	TRBV7-9	.	TRBJ1-5	CASSSHKQEVPQHF	TGTGCCAGCAGCTCACACAAACAGGAGGTGCCCCAGCATTTT
TRBD1	TRBV7-2	once	TRBJ1-2	CASSSFTGAGGYTF	TGTGCCAGCAGCTCATTTACAGGGGCGGGTGGCTACACCTTC
.	TRBV5-1	.	TRBJ1-3	CASSPEGGTGNTIYF	TGCGCCAGCAGCCCCGAGGGGGGCACTGGAAACACCATATATTTT
TRBD1	TRBV2	.	TRBJ1-2	CASKGQATFYGYTF	TGTGCCAGCAAAGGACAGGCTACGTTCTATGGCTACACCTTC
.	TRBV2	.	TRBJ1-4	CASSLTGLANEKLFF	TGTGCCAGCAGTTTAACAGGGCTCGCTAATGAAAAACTGTTTTTT
TRBD2	TRBV5-4	once	TRBJ2-7	CASSKAGPYEQYF	TGTGCCAGCAGTAAAGCGGGGCCCTACGAGCAGTACTTC
.	TRBV27	.	TRBJ1-6	CASSFGEQGSPLHF	TGTGCCAGCAGTTTTGGGGAGCAGGGCTCACCCCTCCACTTT
TRBD1	TRBV6-6	.	TRBJ1-1	CASRETGTGREAFF	TGTGCCAGCAGGGAGACCGGGACAGGGCGTGAGGCTTTCTTT
.	TRBV4-1	.	TRBJ2-6	CASSQVVGGDGANVLTF	TGCGCCAGCAGCCAAGTGGTTGGGGGAGATGGGGCCAACGTCCTGACTTTC
.	TRBV6-5	few	TRBJ2-7	CASSVTGSPSYEQYF	TGTGCCAGCAGTGTAACAGGGTCCCCCTCCTACGAGCAGTACTTC
.	TRBV5-1	.	TRBJ1-3	CASSLDKPGNTIYF	TGCGCCAGCAGCTTGGATAAACCAGGAAACACCATATATTTT
.	TRBV5-8	.	TRBJ2-3	CASSLYTPTDTQYF	TGTGCCAGCAGCTTGTATACCCCCACAGATACGCAGTATTTT